This TCR beta chain was retrieved from a study of beta chain features in type 1 diabetes. The study, taken as a whole, reports: Whether HLA type affects TCRB rearrangement stayed undetermined in the present work. Moderate yet significant TCRB CDR3 shortening was seen in Type 1 diabetes patients in all four CD4+ subsets. Patients showed naive, central memory and Treg TCRB repertoires that appeared more similar than those of healthy donors.

Sequenced material consisted of expressed TCRB transcripts (all of the isolated RNA was reverse transcribed). Sequencing was performed with immunoSEQ multiplex PCR; in TCRdb, only in-frame clones are kept and a portion is missing. The sample includes more than 550,000 clones, around an eighth seen only once; the top ten take roughly 0.04%. Note on this clone: The antigen remains unidentified.

Averaging about 120 mL, one heparinised blood draw was given by each donor. Using CD45RO/CCR7/CD25/CD127/CD95/CD27, CD4+ naive, central memory, regulatory and stem cell-like memory cells were sorted. In germline, CDR1 is GTSNPN, CDR2 SVGIG (reference sequence). V was pared by 2 bases and J by 4 bases, with 5 bases of the junction left unmatched. The length of the CDR3 is 15 residues. This chain links TRBV30 with TRBJ2-3; TRBD1 matches at 11 bases. This TCR was recovered from a man aged 18-30 years with type 1 diabetes. Sample: naive CD4+ T cells from blood. The CDR3: CAWSIGTGGADTQYF. CDR3 DNA sequence: TGTGCCTGGAGTATCGGGACAGGGGGGGCAGATACGCAGTATTTT.